This T cell receptor beta chain was sequenced during a study of response to subunit inactivated influenza vaccine. Study results and caveats: Authors suggested each seasonal flu vaccination may recruit only limited numbers of new T cells.

TCRdb re-called the RT-PCR reads with MiXCR, one entry per CDR3 protein. The sample holds 400,000 to 650,000 distinct CDR3 sequences, about 7.2% seen once. Germline V gene data show CDR1 as LNHDA and CDR2 as SQIVND (reference sequence). There are 13 residues in the CDR3. This clonotype was seen only a few times. Its specificity is not known. Germline is not matched at one junction end, which may reflect a read error. The clonotype was recovered from a man between 50 and 75 years old who received an inactivated influenza vaccine. The chain joins TRBV19 to TRBJ2-7, with a weak D call TRBD2 (6 bases). The specimen was PBMCs from blood, collected less than 30 months after vaccination. The CDR3 protein is CASSIWDSNEQYF. CDR3 coding DNA: TGTGCCAGTAGTATATGGGACTCCAACGAGCAGTACTTC.